The next 19 T cell receptor beta chains were all read from a single sample in a study of T cells in localized non-small cell lung cancer. Here immunoSEQ multiplex PCR was the method, and the copy in TCRdb shows in-frame clones only, minus some. The sample holds about 36,000 clones, 70% to 90% seen once. Sample: peripheral blood, taken before any cancer treatment. Receptors were obtained from a woman aged 35 to 75 with stage I lung adenocarcinoma.

V usage is TRBV5-4 and J usage is TRBJ2-5; unclear D gene. CDR1 and CDR2 (germline): SGHNT, YYREEE (reference sequence). The CDR3 covers 12 residues. Trimming cost V 2 bases and J 5 bases, with 7 bases left between them. The CDR3 DNA sequence: TGTGCCAGCAGCTTCTTGCCTGAGACCCAGTACTTC. Amino acid sequence: CASSFLPETQYF.

J is TRBJ1-4 and V is TRBV2; 8 bases line up with TRBD1. Unmatched junction bases numbered 6, after V lost 4 bases and J lost 14 bases. The CDR3 is 12 amino acids. CDR1 and CDR2 from the germline V gene are SNHLY and FYNNEI. CDR3 bases: TGTGCCAGCAGTGCCCTAGGACAGGGTCTGTTTTTT. It is translated as CASSALGQGLFF.

V gene TRBV6-5 combines with J gene TRBJ1-2, with TRBD1 identical over 8 bases. Trimming took 4 bases from V and 7 from J; bases not matched to a gene: 14. This CDR3 region has 16 residues. The germline CDR1 and CDR2 sequences are MNHEY and SVGAGI. Written as DNA, the CDR3 is TGTGCCAGCAGTTTAAGGACAGGGAGTTCCTCGAGTGGCTACACCTTC. It is translated as CASSLRTGSSSSGYTF.

The chain has TRBV19 and TRBJ1-5; D remains ambiguous. This CDR3 region has 15 residues. CDR1 is LNHDA and CDR2 is SQIVND in the germline V gene (reference sequence). V shed 3 bases and J shed 10 bases, with 19 bases lying between them. The CDR3 DNA is TGTGCCAGTAGTATCGGCGGGGTGTGGTCCGCACCCCAGCATTTT. This codes for CASSIGGVWSAPQHF.

In its sample, this clone was seen once. The rearrangement joins TRBV30 to TRBJ2-1; D possibly corresponds to TRBD2 (7 bases). The CDR3 is made up of 17 amino acids. Deletions cut 7 bases from V and 1 base from J, with 23 bases between. Germline CDR1 reads GTSNPN; CDR2 reads SVGIG (reference sequence). DNA for the CDR3: TGTGCCTCGGCCTGGGGGGGCGGTCTGAGGTCCTACAATGAGCAGTTCTTC. Translation gives CASAWGGGLRSYNEQFF. The full variable domain, rest sourced from reference TRBV30 and TRBJ2-1, is SQTIHQWPATLVQPVGSPLSLECTVEGTSNPNLYWYRQAAGRGLQLLFYSVGIGQISSEVPQNLSASRPQDRQFILSSKKLLLSDSGFYLCASAWGGGLRSYNEQFFGPGTRLTVL.

V and J are TRBV7-2 and TRBJ2-1; D unclear. Germline assignment: CDR1 SGHTA and CDR2 FQGNSA. Trimming removed 1 base at V and 10 bases at J, with 5 bases between. This CDR3 is built from 11 residues. The CDR3 loop reads CASSLVTEQFF. DNA for the CDR3: TGTGCCAGCAGCTTAGTCACGGAGCAGTTCTTC.

This clone occurred a few times. The V call is TRBV5-6, the J call TRBJ1-2; possibly TRBD1 for D (5 bases). Germline CDR1 and CDR2: SGHDT and YYEEEE. The CDR3 is made up of 13 amino acids. The V end was cut by 3 bases, the J end by 5 bases, with 11 bases between. The CDR3 reads CASSWGDPYGYTF. CDR3 sequence (DNA): TGTGCCAGCAGCTGGGGGGATCCATATGGCTACACCTTC.

In its sample, this clone was seen once. The rearrangement joins TRBV2 to TRBJ2-1, with D perhaps matching TRBD2 (5 bases). Between the trimmed V and J ends, which lost 6 bases and 5 bases, there was a span of 17 bases. The CDR3 covers 15 residues. CDR1 is SNHLY, CDR2 FYNNEI, per germline. This CDR3 is CASRPTSARDNEQFF. CDR3 nucleotides: TGTGCCAGCAGGCCCACTAGTGCCCGAGACAATGAGCAGTTCTTC.

This clone came up once. The chain has TRBV6-1 and TRBJ1-2; 9 bases agree with TRBD1. The CDR3 spans 14 residues. J lost 7 bases, V lost 1 base, and 4 bases had no gene match. Germline V CDR1 and CDR2: MNHNS, SASEGT. The CDR3 here is CASSEGGTGSGYTF. The DNA of the CDR3 is TGTGCCAGCAGTGAAGGGGGGACAGGGTCTGGCTACACCTTC.

The CDR3 sequence is CASSSIRTGVVYQPQHF. The CDR3 DNA is TGTGCCAGTTCGTCGATCCGAACAGGGGTGGTGTATCAGCCCCAGCATTTT. The chain combines TRBV19 with TRBJ1-5; 7 bases fit TRBD1. The germline V gene encodes CDR1 LNHDA and CDR2 SQIVND (reference sequence). After removal of 8 bases from V and 5 bases from J, the junction contained 18 bases not matched to a gene. CDR3 length: 17 residues.

The chain is built from TRBV5-1 and TRBJ1-5; 7 bases match TRBD1. Losses at the gene ends were 0 bases for V and 4 bases for J; bases not matched to a gene: 10. The CDR3 has 17 amino acids. Per germline, CDR1 SGHRS and CDR2 YFSETQ. The CDR3 sequence is CASSLGTGAGGNQPQHF. CDR3 DNA: TGCGCCAGCAGCTTGGGCACCGGGGCAGGGGGAAATCAGCCCCAGCATTTT.

The V gene is TRBV5-5, the J gene TRBJ1-2; D uncertain. The V end was cut by 4 bases, the J end by 2 bases, with 18 bases between. This CDR3 is 16 amino acids long. CDR1 is SGHKS, CDR2 YYEKEE, per germline (reference sequence). CDR3 residues: CASSRKVDIQNYGYTF. The CDR3, as DNA: TGTGCCAGCAGCCGAAAGGTTGATATTCAAAACTATGGCTACACCTTC.

The genes are TRBV6-4 and TRBJ1-1; D call uncertain. The CDR3 sequence is 15 residues long. Trimming pared 0 bases from V and 4 bases from J, leaving 12 bases between. Germline V lookup: CDR1 MRHNA, CDR2 SNTAGT. The CDR3 loop is CASSDSTAGSTEAFF. The CDR3, as DNA: TGTGCCAGCAGTGACTCGACTGCAGGTAGCACTGAAGCTTTCTTT.

The rearrangement links TRBV7-9 to TRBJ1-2; 7 bases line up with TRBD1. The trim removed 8 bases at V and 5 bases at J, leaving 8 bases unmatched. The CDR3 is made up of 13 amino acids. Germline CDR1 is SEHNR and CDR2 is FQNEAQ (reference sequence). CDR3 sequence reads: CASRDSLAYGYTF. The CDR3 nucleotides are TGTGCCAGCCGGGACAGCCTAGCTTATGGCTACACCTTC. The complete variable domain, with remaining parts taken from reference TRBV7-9 and TRBJ1-2, reads DTGVSQNPRHKITKRGQNVTFRCDPISEHNRLYWYRQTLGQGPEFLTYFQNEAQLEKSRLLSDRFSAERPKGSFSTLEIQRTEQGDSAMYLCASRDSLAYGYTFGSGTRLTVV.

The chain couples TRBV5-1 to TRBJ1-1, with 7 bases fitting TRBD1. Germline V gene sequence: CDR1 SGHRS, CDR2 YFSETQ. With V trimmed by 2 bases and J by 0 bases, 7 bases remained unmatched. The CDR3 consists of 16 residues. The CDR3 spells CASSFRDSIMNTEAFF. Written as DNA, the CDR3 is TGCGCCAGCAGCTTCAGGGACAGTATCATGAACACTGAAGCTTTCTTT.

The rearrangement links TRBV27 to TRBJ1-1, with D perhaps matching TRBD1 (5 bases). CDR1 is MNHEY, CDR2 SMNVEV, per germline (reference sequence). The CDR3 is made up of 14 amino acids. V was shortened by 6 bases and J by 6 bases, with 17 bases between the two germline ends. The CDR3 DNA is TGTGCCAGCAGGCGAAGGGAGGGGAAGGCTGAAGCTTTCTTT. Translating gives CASRRREGKAEAFF.

This sequence joins TRBV15 and TRBJ1-6; 8 nucleotides line up with TRBD1. Germline CDR1 is LNHNV and CDR2 is YYDKDF (reference sequence). The V and J ends lost 1 base and 13 bases, in that order; junction bases with no gene match: 3. This CDR3 spans 13 amino acids. CDR3 amino acids: CATSRVQGAPLHF. As DNA, the CDR3 is TGTGCCACCAGCAGAGTCCAGGGGGCGCCCCTCCACTTT.

This clone has more than one count but fewer than ten. The chain carries TRBV2 and TRBJ1-1; 8 bases are shared with TRBD1. There are 15 residues in the CDR3. V dropped 5 bases and J dropped 6; count of bases not matched to a gene: 11. CDR1 is SNHLY and CDR2 is FYNNEI in the germline V gene. CDR3 sequence: CASSRQGAVIAEAFF. The CDR3 DNA reads as TGTGCCAGCAGTCGGCAGGGGGCTGTCATCGCTGAAGCTTTCTTT.

The chain couples TRBV6-5 to TRBJ2-1; D is perhaps TRBD1 (5 bases). CDR1 MNHEY and CDR2 SVGAGI come from the germline V gene. Trimming shortened V by 6 bases and J by 6 bases, and 9 bases separated the two germline ends. This CDR3 region has 12 residues. CDR3: CASSPQGNEQFF. CDR3 nucleotide sequence: TGTGCCAGCAGCCCCCAGGGCAATGAGCAGTTCTTC.